These T cell receptor beta chains were read from a single sample in a study of cytomegalovirus exposure and HLA in healthy donors. Assay: immunoSEQ multiplex PCR; the TCRdb copy retains only in-frame clones and omits some. The sample consists of tens of thousands of clones, about 80% of them appearing once. Sequenced material: PBMCs. These receptors originate from a man aged 45-65 years in good health and CMV-seronegative. CDR3s include the opening cysteine and the closing phenylalanine or tryptophan. A D gene is named only where the DNA matches it firmly. For some rows the clone size is stated as once, few or many, or as a class when expanded; others skip it.

CASSLGANTEAFF,TGTGCCAGCAGCTTAGGGGCGAACACTGAAGCTTTCTTT,TRBJ1-1,13,TRBV11-2,.,once
CASSPGGRGSTDTQYF,TGTGCCAGCTCACCAGGCGGCAGGGGGAGCACAGATACGCAGTATTTT,TRBJ2-3,16,TRBV18,TRBD1,.
CASSRSSYEQYF,TGTGCCAGCAGTCGGAGCTCCTACGAGCAGTACTTC,TRBJ2-7,12,TRBV6-5,.,.
CASSDSPGQGLYGYTF,TGTGCCAGCAGTGACTCACCGGGACAGGGTTTATACGGCTACACCTTC,TRBJ1-2,16,TRBV6-4,TRBD1,few
CASSQFPRAGGYGYTF,TGCGCCAGCAGCCAATTCCCTCGAGCCGGAGGTTATGGCTACACCTTC,TRBJ1-2,16,TRBV5-1,.,.
CASSEIKSGVQPDTQYF,TGTGCCAGCTCAGAGATAAAATCCGGAGTTCAGCCGGATACGCAGTATTTT,TRBJ2-3,17,TRBV18,.,.
CASSVRLRDGELFF,TGCGCCAGCAGCGTCCGCTTACGGGACGGGGAGCTGTTTTTT,TRBJ2-2,14,TRBV10-2,.,.
CASSLGGNSNQPQHF,TGTGCCAGCAGCTTGGGAGGTAATAGCAATCAGCCCCAGCATTTT,TRBJ1-5,15,TRBV5-4,.,.
CASSSRLASLGIQYF,TGTGCCAGCAGTTCCCGACTAGCGAGCCTGGGGATTCAGTACTTC,TRBJ2-4,15,TRBV6-5,TRBD2,.
CASSRLAGKNIQYF,TGTGCCAGCAGTCGACTAGCGGGCAAAAACATTCAGTACTTC,TRBJ2-4,14,TRBV13,TRBD2,.
CASSQAAGGLAPTEAFF,TGTGCCAGCAGCCAGGCCGCAGGGGGCTTGGCCCCCACTGAAGCTTTCTTT,TRBJ1-1,17,TRBV4-2,TRBD1,.
CASSYSKTGGSEAFF,TGTGCCAGCAGTTACTCGAAAACAGGGGGCTCTGAAGCTTTCTTT,TRBJ1-1,15,TRBV6-5,TRBD1,once
CASSNRGGEQYF,TGTGCCAGCAGTAACCGCGGGGGCGAGCAGTACTTC,TRBJ2-7,12,TRBV27,TRBD2,.
CASSLGTGGETQYF,TGTGCCAGCAGCCTAGGGACAGGGGGAGAGACCCAGTACTTC,TRBJ2-5,14,TRBV7-2,TRBD1,.
CASSKGGLQETQYF,TGTGCCAGCAGCAAAGGGGGCCTGCAAGAGACCCAGTACTTC,TRBJ2-5,14,TRBV7-2,TRBD1,few
CASRPGSGIESFF,TGTGCCAGCAGGCCGGGTTCCGGCATAGAATCTTTCTTT,TRBJ1-1,13,TRBV5-4,.,.
CASSLGQQNTEAFF,TGTGCCAGCTCACTCGGACAGCAGAACACTGAAGCTTTCTTT,TRBJ1-1,14,TRBV18,.,.
CASSPGTGLYEQYF,TGTGCCAGCAGTCCCGGGACAGGCCTCTACGAGCAGTACTTC,TRBJ2-7,14,TRBV27,TRBD1,.
CAWSVQRNTEAFF,TGTGCCTGGAGTGTACAGAGGAACACTGAAGCTTTCTTT,TRBJ1-1,13,TRBV30,.,few
CASSRDRGNTEAFF,TGTGCCAGCAGTAGAGACAGGGGGAACACTGAAGCTTTCTTT,TRBJ1-1,14,TRBV6-5,TRBD1,.
CASRSTLGTQYF,TGTGCCAGCAGGTCGACTCTGGGGACCCAGTACTTC,TRBJ2-5,12,TRBV28,.,once
CASRPGTSGTEQYF,TGCGCCAGCAGACCCGGGACTAGCGGGACAGAGCAGTACTTC,TRBJ2-7,14,TRBV5-1,TRBD2,.
CASSRGGGRARETQYF,TGTGCCAGTAGTCGAGGAGGCGGGAGGGCCAGGGAGACCCAGTACTTC,TRBJ2-5,16,TRBV19,TRBD2,.
CASSPSALEQYF,TGTGCCAGCAGTCCAAGCGCCCTCGAGCAGTACTTC,TRBJ2-7,12,TRBV27,.,.
CASSSGTSYTGELFF,TGTGCCAGCAGTTCCGGGACTAGCTACACCGGGGAGCTGTTTTTT,TRBJ2-2,15,TRBV11-3,TRBD2,.
CASLSPTNEKLFF,TGTGCCTCCCTATCCCCAACTAATGAAAAACTGTTTTTT,TRBJ1-4,13,TRBV30,.,.
CASRGQIQETQYF,TGCGCCAGCAGAGGACAGATTCAAGAGACCCAGTACTTC,TRBJ2-5,13,TRBV10-2,.,.
CASSLRAGGQPQHF,TGCGCCAGCAGCTTGAGGGCAGGGGGTCAGCCCCAGCATTTT,TRBJ1-5,14,TRBV5-1,TRBD1,.
CASSLGETGHSPLHF,TGCGCCAGCAGCTTGGGAGAGACAGGCCATTCACCCCTCCACTTT,TRBJ1-6,15,TRBV5-1,.,.
CSIQGTATYGYTF,TGCAGCATTCAGGGGACAGCCACCTATGGCTACACCTTC,TRBJ1-2,13,TRBV29-1,TRBD1,.
CASRLRDRANTGELFF,TGTGCCAGCCGACTCCGGGACAGGGCCAACACCGGGGAGCTGTTTTTT,TRBJ2-2,16,TRBV19,TRBD1,.
CASSLSEGGGYGYTF,TGTGCCAGCAGTTTATCGGAGGGCGGGGGATATGGCTACACCTTC,TRBJ1-2,15,TRBV27,.,.
CASRSLAGRETQYF,TGTGCCAGCAGGTCCCTGGCCGGGAGAGAGACCCAGTACTTC,TRBJ2-5,14,TRBV5-4,.,.
CASSRLTQRYGYTF,TGCGCCAGCAGCCGTCTGACGCAGCGCTATGGCTACACCTTC,TRBJ1-2,14,TRBV4-1,.,.
CASSLVGTGSYNEQFF,TGCGCCAGCAGCTTGGTGGGCACAGGTTCCTACAATGAGCAGTTCTTC,TRBJ2-1,16,TRBV5-1,.,.
CASSSLAQGGTDTQYF,TGTGCCAGCTCAAGCTTGGCCCAGGGGGGCACAGATACGCAGTATTTT,TRBJ2-3,16,TRBV7-3,TRBD1,few
CASSAGGATEAFF,TGTGCCAGCAGCGCTGGGGGGGCCACTGAAGCTTTCTTT,TRBJ1-1,13,TRBV7-2,.,.
CASSSEGGGFWDEQFF,TGTGCCAGCAGCTCGGAAGGCGGGGGCTTTTGGGATGAGCAGTTCTTC,TRBJ2-1,16,TRBV9,.,.
CASRTWTGLNEKLFF,TGTGCCAGCAGGACCTGGACAGGGTTAAATGAAAAACTGTTTTTT,TRBJ1-4,15,TRBV27,TRBD1,.
CASSQVPFSGEQFF,TGTGCCAGCAGCCAAGTCCCCTTTAGCGGTGAGCAGTTCTTC,TRBJ2-1,14,TRBV14,.,few
CASRVPGQGGGYTF,TGTGCCAGCAGGGTACCGGGACAGGGGGGCGGCTACACCTTC,TRBJ1-2,14,TRBV6-5,TRBD1,.
CASNWDRAGSYTF,TGTGCCAGCAACTGGGACAGGGCAGGCAGCTACACCTTC,TRBJ1-2,13,TRBV28,TRBD1,.
CASSRQGAWTEAFF,TGTGCCAGCAGTAGACAGGGGGCATGGACTGAAGCTTTCTTT,TRBJ1-1,14,TRBV6-1,TRBD1,.
CASSYSDPQGLRPQHF,TGTGCCAGCAGTTACTCGGACCCGCAGGGCCTTCGGCCCCAGCATTTT,TRBJ1-5,16,TRBV6-5,.,.
CASSPLDRDRRLGYTF,TGCGCCAGCAGCCCCTTGGATCGGGACAGGAGGCTCGGCTACACCTTC,TRBJ1-2,16,TRBV4-1,TRBD1,.
CASSQDPDRETQPQHF,TGTGCCAGCAGCCAAGATCCTGACAGGGAGACTCAGCCCCAGCATTTT,TRBJ1-5,16,TRBV4-2,TRBD1,few
CASSQEPVWRYSNQPQHF,TGCGCCAGCAGCCAAGAGCCCGTCTGGCGGTATAGCAATCAGCCCCAGCATTTT,TRBJ1-5,18,TRBV4-1,.,.
CASSPVGGAYEQYF,TGTGCCAGCAGCCCCGTAGGCGGGGCCTACGAGCAGTACTTC,TRBJ2-7,14,TRBV6-5,.,once
CASRWNRDRVSEQYF,TGTGCCAGCAGGTGGAACCGGGACAGGGTAAGCGAGCAGTACTTC,TRBJ2-7,15,TRBV6-5,TRBD1,.
CASSQATGTDTQYF,TGCGCCAGCAGCCAGGCCACCGGCACAGATACGCAGTATTTT,TRBJ2-3,14,TRBV4-1,.,.
CASSSGQQQETQYF,TGCGCCAGCAGCTCGGGACAGCAACAAGAGACCCAGTACTTC,TRBJ2-5,14,TRBV5-1,TRBD1,.
CASSEWEAGYEQYF,TGTGCCAGCAGTGAATGGGAGGCCGGCTACGAGCAGTACTTC,TRBJ2-7,14,TRBV6-1,.,.
CASSLAGRVVQETQYF,TGTGCCAGCAGCTTGGCCGGTCGGGTAGTCCAAGAGACCCAGTACTTC,TRBJ2-5,16,TRBV5-4,.,.
CASSLQQGQETQYF,TGCGCCAGCAGCCTACAACAGGGGCAAGAGACCCAGTACTTC,TRBJ2-5,14,TRBV4-1,TRBD1,few